This T cell receptor (beta chain) was observed in a study of blood T cell repertoires in COVID-19. Study summary: Acute-phase and convalescent COVID-19 samples originated in the United States, Italy and Spain. PBMCs, B-cell-depleted T cells, or T cells were the source of the cDNA or gDNA that made up the material.

Germline CDR1 KGHSH, CDR2 LQKENI. The CDR3 runs to 15 residues. The ends lost 3 bases at V and 3 bases at J; junction bases unmatched: 3. While infection was still active, Seattle patients were enrolled and then followed longitudinally. Under the authors' procedure: Estimation of nucleated cell counts was performed using reference gene primer amplification. Libraries were prepared by immunoSEQ multiplex PCR; TCRdb keeps only in-frame clonotypes and omits some of them. The V and J calls and clone size were taken over from that table, and D and trimming were inferred from the DNA. The sample has some 180,000 clones, 75% to 85% seen once.

The V and J genes are TRBV18 and TRBJ2-3, with 10 bases that match TRBD1. The sample comprised peripheral blood. The clonotype was recovered from an elderly woman with COVID-19, enrolled during active disease. Here the CDR3 reads CASSPGQGGTDTQYF. CDR3 in DNA: TGTGCCAGCTCACCCGGACAGGGGGGAACAGATACGCAGTATTTT.